These 5 T cell receptor beta chains came from one sample sequenced in a study of cytotoxic CD8 clonotypes in ibrutinib-treated CLL. This table comes from immunoSEQ multiplex PCR, and its TCRdb copy is limited to in-frame clones, with some not included. The profile shows approximately 70,000 clones, around 84% of them singletons. This material consisted of PBMCs, taken at disease progression, from a patient treated with ibrutinib. The origin of the receptors is a human donor with chronic lymphocytic leukemia.

This clone has a single count. The CDR3 DNA sequence: TGTGCCTGGAGTGTATCTGGGAATCAGCCCCAGCATTTT. Its translation: CAWSVSGNQPQHF. V and J are TRBV30 and TRBJ1-5; D is undetermined. Trimming shortened V by 0 bases and J by 4 bases, and 7 bases separated the two germline ends. The CDR3 spans 13 residues. Germline V gene data show CDR1 as GTSNPN and CDR2 as SVGIG (reference sequence).

The CDR3 DNA sequence: TGTGCCAGTCATCGAAGTTGGGCTTGGGGAACTTATGGCTACACCTTC. Its protein is CASHRSWAWGTYGYTF. V usage is TRBV2 and J usage is TRBJ1-2; unclear D gene. Germline CDR1 is SNHLY and CDR2 is FYNNEI. This CDR3 spans 16 amino acids. The germline V and J ends were trimmed by 9 bases and 5 bases, with 25 bases remaining between them. The full variable domain, rest sourced from reference TRBV2 and TRBJ1-2, is EPEVTQTPSHQVTQMGQEVILRCVPISNHLYFYWYRQILGQKVEFLVSFYNNEISEKSEIFDDQFSVERPDGSNFTLKIRSTKLEDSAMYFCASHRSWAWGTYGYTFGSGTRLTVV.

The CDR3 DNA follows: TGTGCCAGCAGTCCTACAGGGGGCCGGGTAGATAATTCACCCCTCCACTTT. Protein: CASSPTGGRVDNSPLHF. The genes are TRBV28 and TRBJ1-6; 9 bases are a match to TRBD1. Unmatched junction bases numbered 10, after V lost 5 bases and J lost 5 bases. The germline V gene encodes CDR1 MDHEN and CDR2 SYDVKM. This CDR3 has 17 amino acids.

The chain couples TRBV7-9 to TRBJ2-3, with TRBD1 matching 9 bases. V lost 5 bases to trimming and J lost 2 bases; unmatched junction nucleotides: 5. Germline V CDR1 and CDR2: SEHNR, FQNEAQ (reference sequence). This CDR3 region has 15 residues. The CDR3 DNA sequence: TGTGCCAGCAGCAGCCGGGACAGGGCCACAGATACGCAGTATTTT. Translated: CASSSRDRATDTQYF.

The chain uses TRBV19 and TRBJ1-5, with 8 positions matching TRBD1. The CDR3 loop spans 14 amino acids. The V segment lost 8 bases and the J segment 4 bases; nucleotides outside the gene matches: 7. Germline CDR1 reads LNHDA; CDR2 reads SQIVND (reference sequence). CDR3 DNA: TGTGCCAGTTGTTGGACAGGGCGGAATCAGCCCCAGCATTTT. As protein: CASCWTGRNQPQHF.